The next 30 T cell receptor beta chains were all read from a single sample in a study of CD8+CD57+ T cells in acquired aplastic anemia. The template for TCR beta VDJ and CDR3 sequence profiling was genomic DNA. Each CDR3 protein is one row after TCRdb ran MiXCR on the reads. The sample has around 500,000 distinct CDR3 sequences; approximately 32% are singletons. The sequenced patients had an expansion of CD8+CD57+ cells seen by flow cytometry. The sequenced sample was sorted CD4+, CD8+, or CD8+CD57+ T cells (not recorded which) from PBMCs. The receptors shown here come from a human donor with aplastic anemia.

CDR3 sequence: CASSLGTQQTFF. In nucleotides, the CDR3 is TGTGCCAGCAGTTTGGGCACTCAACAGACTTTCTTT. The genes are TRBV12-3 or TRBV12-4 and TRBJ1-1; no reliable D call. V dropped 3 bases and J dropped 12 bases, with 14 bases sitting between them. The CDR3 spans 12 residues.

The chain is built from TRBV7-9 and TRBJ2-7, with 8 bases aligning to TRBD1. Looked up from germline, CDR1 is SEHNR and CDR2 is FQNEAQ (reference sequence). With 4 bases clipped from V and 5 bases from J, the junction kept 1 base outside the gene matches. The CDR3 loop spans 12 amino acids. The CDR3 protein is CASSWTGHEQYF. The CDR3, as DNA: TGTGCCAGCAGCTGGACAGGGCACGAGCAGTACTTC.

The sample holds many counts of this clonotype. The chain combines TRBV19 with TRBJ2-5; tentatively, D is TRBD2 (6 bases). This CDR3 is built from 15 residues. Germline V gives CDR1 LNHDA, CDR2 SQIVND (reference sequence). V was clipped by 6 bases and J by 4 bases, with 18 bases between them. The CDR3 sequence is CASREETLARETQYF. CDR3 sequence (DNA): TGTGCCAGTAGGGAGGAGACTCTAGCGCGAGAGACCCAGTACTTC. Using reference TRBV19 and TRBJ2-5 for the parts outside the CDR3, the full variable domain is DGGITQSPKYLFRKEGQNVTLSCEQNLNHDAMYWYRQDPGQGLRLIYYSQIVNDFQKGDIAEGYSVSREKKESFPLTVTSAQKNPTAFYLCASREETLARETQYFGPGTRLLVL.

This chain connects TRBV19 to TRBJ2-3; no definite D call. Germline CDR1 is LNHDA and CDR2 is SQIVND (reference sequence). V was trimmed by 0 bases and J by 2 bases, leaving 18 bases between them. This CDR3 has 18 residues. CDR3 in DNA: TGTGCCAGTAGTATAGATCTTCCCCGTCCTTTTCACACAGATACGCAGTATTTT. This encodes CASSIDLPRPFHTDTQYF.

This rearrangement joins TRBV15 to TRBJ2-7, with TRBD1 as a possible D gene (5 bases). The ends were cut back, 10 bases at V and 0 bases at J, with 13 bases in the middle. Per the germline V gene, CDR1 is LNHNV and CDR2 is YYDKDF (reference sequence). The CDR3 is 13 amino acids. This chain's CDR3 is CAISSGNSYEQYV. The CDR3 DNA is TGTGCCATCTCCTCAGGGAACTCCTACGAGCAGTACGTC.

V is TRBV20-1 and J is TRBJ1-2; TRBD1 agrees at 8 bases. The germline V gene encodes CDR1 DFQATT and CDR2 SNEGSKA (reference sequence). The CDR3 has 14 amino acids. The trim removed 4 bases at V and 7 bases at J, leaving 11 bases unmatched. CDR3 sequence (DNA): TGCAGTGCTAACCGGGAGCAGGGGGCTTTTGGCTACACCTTC. As protein: CSANREQGAFGYTF.

This clonotype has a handful of counts. The chain is built from TRBV11-1 and TRBJ2-7, with D perhaps TRBD1 (6 bases). The last part of the DNA fits TRBJ2-1 better; the J call may be wrong. This CDR3 contains 14 residues. CDR1 is SGHAT, CDR2 FQDESV, per germline (reference sequence). CDR3 nucleotides: TGTGCCAGCAGCAGTCCCGACAGGTTCCATGAGCAGTTCTTC. It specifies CASSSPDRFHEQFF.

This clonotype was seen a handful of times. This chain joins TRBV5-4 and TRBJ2-3, with D unresolved. Germline V CDR1 and CDR2: SGHNT, YYREEE (reference sequence). V was clipped by 3 bases and J by 1 base, with 6 bases between them. This CDR3 is 13 amino acids long. The CDR3 nucleotides are TGTGCCAGCAGCTCGAAGGGCACAGATACGCAGTATTTT. It encodes CASSSKGTDTQYF.

The chain couples TRBV7-9 to TRBJ2-3, with 8 bases fitting TRBD1. From germline, CDR1 is SEHNR and CDR2 FQNEAQ (reference sequence). The CDR3 extends over 16 amino acids. V lost 5 bases to trimming and J lost 3 bases; unmatched junction nucleotides: 10. DNA of the CDR3: TGTGCCAGCAGCCGGAAGACAGGGGCTCGGACAGATACGCAGTATTTT. It encodes CASSRKTGARTDTQYF.

This clonotype was detected a few times. The chain employs TRBV6-5 and TRBJ1-1; 9 bases fit TRBD1. The CDR3 has 14 residues. Germline values: CDR1 MNHEY, CDR2 SVGAGI. The ends lost 4 bases at V and 1 base at J; junction bases unmatched: 1. In DNA, the CDR3 is TGTGCCAGCAGTTGGGACAGGGAGAACACTGAAGCTTTCTTT. This sequence encodes CASSWDRENTEAFF.

This clonotype was found many times. The chain links TRBV15 to TRBJ2-7, with 11 bases fitting TRBD2. V trimming: 0 bases; J trimming: 6 bases; junction bases outside the gene matches: 4. CDR1 LNHNV and CDR2 YYDKDF come from the germline V gene (reference sequence). The CDR3 length is 15 residues. The CDR3: CATSREASGRSEQYF. DNA of the CDR3: TGTGCCACCAGCAGAGAAGCTAGCGGGAGGAGCGAGCAGTACTTC.

This clonotype came up many times. V and J are TRBV15 and TRBJ2-3, with D unclear. Trimming left V 3 bases short and J 7 bases short, with 14 bases between. CDR3 length: 14 residues. CDR1 and CDR2 from the germline V gene are LNHNV and YYDKDF (reference sequence). The CDR3 DNA follows: TGTGCCACCAGCAGGAGTAAGGCGCACCATACGCAGTATTTT. Amino acids: CATSRSKAHHTQYF.

This clonotype was counted at least ten times. The genes are TRBV14 and TRBJ2-7; perhaps TRBD2 as D (5 bases). V was cut by 1 base and J by 4 bases, with 8 bases left in between. The CDR3 has 13 amino acids. Germline values: CDR1 SGHDN, CDR2 FVKESK. The DNA of the CDR3 is TGTGCCAGCAGCCAAGTAGGGAGATACGAGCAGTACTTC. It specifies CASSQVGRYEQYF.

The chain links TRBV29-1 to TRBJ1-2; tentatively, D is TRBD1 (5 bases). Germline V gene lookup returns CDR1 SQVTM and CDR2 ANQGSEA. The CDR3 spans 13 residues. V was clipped by 4 bases and J by 3 bases, with 12 bases between them. CDR3 bases: TGCAGCGTTGGGGCCGGGGGATACTATGGCTACACCTTC. It is translated as CSVGAGGYYGYTF.

There are many counts of this clonotype. The chain recombines TRBV15 with TRBJ1-2, with a weak D call TRBD1 (5 bases). The CDR3 runs to 13 residues. CDR1 LNHNV and CDR2 YYDKDF come from the germline V gene (reference sequence). V dropped 0 bases and J dropped 6 bases, with 8 bases sitting between them. CDR3 sequence: CATSREGTDGYTF. CDR3 nucleotide sequence: TGTGCCACCAGCAGAGAGGGGACGGATGGCTACACCTTC.

CDR3 in amino acids: CASSLGLAGTGELFF. In DNA form, the CDR3 reads TGTGCCAGCAGCTTAGGACTAGCCGGCACCGGGGAGCTGTTTTTT. The rearrangement uses TRBV7-2 and TRBJ2-2; 7 bases fit TRBD2. CDR3 size: 15 residues. The V and J ends lost 1 base and 4 bases, in that order; junction bases with no gene match: 3. Germline V CDR1 and CDR2: SGHTA, FQGNSA.

The CDR3 loop is CASSETSGGDTQYF. The CDR3 region has the DNA TGTGCCAGCAGCGAGACTAGCGGGGGGGATACGCAGTATTTT. The chain joins TRBV6-1 to TRBJ2-3; TRBD2 agrees at 13 bases. V dropped 6 bases and J dropped 6; count of bases not matched to a gene: 3. This CDR3 comprises 14 residues. Germline CDR1 MNHNS, CDR2 SASEGT.

This chain links TRBV25-1 with TRBJ1-5, with D tentatively TRBD1 (5 bases). The CDR3 is 15 amino acids. CDR1 and CDR2 (germline): MGHDK, SYGVNS. Trimming stripped 6 bases from V and 4 bases from J, with 16 bases between. The CDR3 loop reads CASSQSGRVNQPQHF. CDR3 sequence (DNA): TGTGCCAGCAGCCAAAGTGGCAGGGTAAATCAGCCCCAGCATTTT.

The chain has TRBV25-1 and TRBJ1-2; 7 bases agree with TRBD1. The V segment lost 4 bases and the J segment 4 bases; nucleotides outside the gene matches: 12. The CDR3 runs to 16 residues. CDR1 and CDR2 (germline): MGHDK, SYGVNS. This CDR3 is CASSAPTGTDLYGYTF. The DNA of the CDR3 is TGTGCCAGCAGTGCACCTACCGGGACAGACCTCTATGGCTACACCTTC.

This clonotype showed up many times. This chain links TRBV7-9 with TRBJ1-2; TRBD1 matches at 7 bases. The CDR3 consists of 14 residues. J was trimmed by 4 bases and V by 1 base; bases with no gene match: 3. Germline V gene data show CDR1 as SEHNR and CDR2 as FQNEAQ (reference sequence). CDR3 region: CASSLDAGGYGYTF. The CDR3 DNA sequence: TGTGCCAGCAGCTTAGACGCAGGGGGCTATGGCTACACCTTC.

The chain is built from TRBV2 and TRBJ1-6; D perhaps matches TRBD1 (5 bases). The V gene lost 3 bases and the J gene lost 0 bases, with 9 bases spanning the gap. Germline CDR1 SNHLY, CDR2 FYNNEI. CDR3 length: 16 amino acids. CDR3 coding DNA: TGTGCCAGCAGTGACAGGGCCAGCTCCTATAATTCACCCCTCCACTTT. Translating gives CASSDRASSYNSPLHF.

Comments on this clonotype: One base away lies a much larger clone, so this may be a sequencing read error. The conserved phenylalanine or tryptophan normally closing the CDR3 is absent here, so this likely arose from a read error. The chain links TRBV20-1 to TRBJ2-3, with 13 positions matching TRBD2. The J segment lost 4 bases and the V segment lost 6 bases, leaving 1 base of the junction unmatched. CDR3 length equals 13 residues. CDR1 is DFQATT, CDR2 SNEGSKA, per germline (reference sequence). For the CDR3, the DNA is TGCAGTGCCGGACTAGCGGGGGCAGATACGCAGTATTCT. Translation: CSAGLAGADTQYS.

This clonotype was seen ten or more times. The chain recombines TRBV7-9 with TRBJ2-7; 12 bases fit TRBD2. Losses at the gene ends were 5 bases for V and 6 bases for J; bases not matched to a gene: 14. Germline-derived CDR1 and CDR2 are SEHNR and FQNEAQ (reference sequence). CDR3 size: 17 residues. CDR3 loop: CASSLWTSGETRGEQYF. Written as DNA, the CDR3 is TGTGCCAGCAGCCTGTGGACTAGCGGGGAGACTAGGGGCGAGCAGTACTTC.

This clonotype has just one count. The chain links TRBV10-3 to TRBJ1-2; a weak D match, TRBD1 (6 bases). The V and J ends lost 4 bases and 10 bases respectively, with 19 bases between them. The CDR3 is 14 amino acids. In germline, CDR1 is ENHRY, CDR2 SYGVKD. DNA of the CDR3: TGTGCCATCAGTGCTTCTCAGGGGCGGAGTGACTACACCTTC. Protein product: CAISASQGRSDYTF.

The rearrangement joins TRBV15 to TRBJ2-7; 7 nucleotides agree with TRBD1. V lost 11 bases, J lost 3 bases, and 4 bases stayed unmatched. The germline V gene has CDR1 LNHNV and CDR2 YYDKDF (reference sequence). This CDR3 has 11 residues. The CDR3 loop reads CAAQGVYEQYF. DNA of the CDR3: TGTGCCGCCCAGGGGGTCTACGAGCAGTACTTC.

This clonotype has at least ten counts. The chain has TRBV7-3 and TRBJ2-3, with D hard to call. CDR1 SGHTA and CDR2 FQGTGA come from the germline V gene. The CDR3 extends over 12 amino acids. V lost 5 bases and J lost 5, with 8 bases in between. The chain's CDR3 is CASSALGDTQYF. DNA for the CDR3: TGTGCCAGCAGCGCGTTGGGAGATACGCAGTATTTT.

In the case of this clonotype: Being one base from a much bigger clone, this may be a read error. The rearrangement uses TRBV2 and TRBJ2-5; D gene unclear. Germline V gene sequence: CDR1 SNHLY, CDR2 FYNNEI. V was shortened by 8 bases and J by 2 bases, with 9 bases between the two germline ends. This CDR3 contains 12 residues. As DNA, the CDR3 is TGTGCCAGCGGGTTAGCTCAAGAGACCCAGTACTTC. As protein: CASGLAQETQYF.

The rearrangement joins TRBV7-2 to TRBJ1-6; D unresolved. Germline V gives CDR1 SGHTA, CDR2 FQGNSA. The V end lost 3 bases, the J end lost 9 bases, and 12 bases lay between the germline ends. The CDR3 loop spans 14 amino acids. CDR3 nucleotides: TGTGCCAGCAGCTTGGGCGGAGAGGGTTCACCCCTCCACTTT. This gives the protein CASSLGGEGSPLHF.

This clonotype was counted at least ten times. The rearrangement uses TRBV7-9 and TRBJ2-7, with D possibly TRBD1 on 6 matching bases. CDR3 length equals 13 residues. Trimming shortened V by 5 bases and J by 5 bases, and 13 bases separated the two germline ends. Germline V gene sequence: CDR1 SEHNR, CDR2 FQNEAQ (reference sequence). In DNA form, the CDR3 reads TGTGCCAGCAGCCCCAGGGGCCCCGACGAGCAGTACTTC. Residues: CASSPRGPDEQYF.

The chain is built from TRBV25-1 and TRBJ2-2, with 7 bases that match TRBD2. The V gene's germline CDR1 is MGHDK and CDR2 SYGVNS. V shed 8 bases and J 1 base; nucleotides not matched to a gene: 10. The CDR3 is 16 residues long. CDR3 amino acids: CASSPTSGENTGELFF. In DNA form, the CDR3 reads TGTGCCAGCTCACCGACCAGCGGGGAGAACACCGGGGAGCTGTTTTTT.